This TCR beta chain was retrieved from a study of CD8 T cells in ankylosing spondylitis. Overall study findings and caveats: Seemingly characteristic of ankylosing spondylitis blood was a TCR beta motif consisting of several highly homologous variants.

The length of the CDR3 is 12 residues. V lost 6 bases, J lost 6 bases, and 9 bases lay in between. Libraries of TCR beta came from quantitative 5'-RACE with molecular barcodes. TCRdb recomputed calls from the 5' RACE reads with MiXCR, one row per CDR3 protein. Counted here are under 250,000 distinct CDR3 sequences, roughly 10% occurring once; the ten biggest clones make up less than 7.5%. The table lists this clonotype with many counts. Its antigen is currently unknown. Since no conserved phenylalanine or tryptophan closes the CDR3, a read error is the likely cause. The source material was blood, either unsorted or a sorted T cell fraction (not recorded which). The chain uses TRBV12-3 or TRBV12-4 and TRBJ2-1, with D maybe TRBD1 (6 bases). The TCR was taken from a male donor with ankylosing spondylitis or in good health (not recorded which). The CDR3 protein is CASRPDSNEQFL. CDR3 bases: TGTGCCAGCAGACCGGACAGCAATGAGCAGTTCCTC.